These 30 T cell receptor beta chains were sequenced from one sample in a study of blood T cell repertoires in COVID-19. Here immunoSEQ multiplex PCR was the method, and the copy in TCRdb shows in-frame clones only, minus some. Among 75,000 to 95,000 clones listed, 65% to 90% were seen once. The sequencing sample was made of peripheral blood. The receptors stem from a man aged 55 to 70 with acute or convalescent COVID-19.

This clone was detected a few times. J is TRBJ2-1 and V is TRBV30; perhaps TRBD1 as D (5 bases). The CDR3 is 15 amino acids. In germline, CDR1 is GTSNPN, CDR2 SVGIG (reference sequence). V lost 2 bases and J 7 bases, leaving 18 bases between the germline ends. CDR3 in amino acids: CAWSSLGRVGNEQFF. The DNA for the CDR3 is TGTGCCTGGAGTTCTCTTGGCAGGGTTGGGAATGAGCAGTTCTTC.

The chain uses TRBV29-1 and TRBJ2-3, with 11 bases identical to TRBD2. Germline CDR1 SQVTM, CDR2 ANQGSEA. Trimming at V came to 3 bases and at J to 8 bases, leaving 7 bases not matched to a gene. This CDR3 is 14 amino acids long. The CDR3 bases are TGCAGCGTTGATCTTAGCGGGGGGGCGTCTACGCAGTATTTT. Its protein product is CSVDLSGGASTQYF.

This clone was observed a handful of times. The chain joins TRBV3-1 (or the pseudogene TRBV3-2) to TRBJ1-4, with 9 positions matching TRBD1. The CDR3 sequence is 15 residues long. The J segment lost 7 bases and the V segment lost 4 bases, leaving 7 bases of the junction unmatched. CDR1 and CDR2 from the germline V gene are LGHDT and YNNKEL (reference sequence). CDR3 coding DNA: TGTGCCAGCAGCCCCCCGGGACAGGGTGGTGAAAAACTGTTTTTT. Translated: CASSPPGQGGEKLFF.

The CDR3: CASSLVQGRQTQYF. The CDR3 nucleotides read TGCGCCAGCAGCTTGGTACAGGGAAGACAGACCCAGTACTTC. The chain has TRBV5-1 and TRBJ2-5; a possible D gene is TRBD1 (6 bases). The CDR3 spans 14 residues. V dropped 0 bases and J dropped 6 bases, with 12 bases sitting between them. The V gene's germline CDR1 is SGHRS and CDR2 YFSETQ.

The J gene is TRBJ1-4, the V gene TRBV5-1; 7 nucleotides line up with TRBD1. Trimming cost V 4 bases and J 4 bases; bases outside gene matches: 7. Germline lookup yields CDR1 SGHRS and CDR2 YFSETQ. The CDR3 sequence is 15 residues long. Here the CDR3 reads CASSVGTAFNEKLFF. In DNA, the CDR3 is TGCGCCAGCAGCGTGGGGACAGCCTTTAATGAAAAACTGTTTTTT.

The V call is TRBV2, the J call TRBJ1-5; D may be TRBD1 (6 bases). The CDR3 is 15 amino acids. Trimming cost V 4 bases and J 6 bases, with 16 bases left between them. Germline V gives CDR1 SNHLY, CDR2 FYNNEI. Here the CDR3 DNA reads TGTGCCAGCAGTGTCGACCCTACAGGGCGTCAGCCCCAGCATTTT. It is translated as CASSVDPTGRQPQHF.

This clone was seen only a few times. In DNA, the CDR3 is TGTGCCAGCATCGCGGGCGGTGGCTACACCTTC. This encodes CASIAGGGYTF. The rearrangement links TRBV28 to TRBJ1-2; D gene unclear. The CDR3 has 11 amino acids. Germline V gives CDR1 MDHEN, CDR2 SYDVKM. The V and J ends lost 7 bases and 7 bases respectively, with 10 bases between them.

The V and J genes are TRBV30 and TRBJ1-2; 9 positions match TRBD1. Germline V gene data show CDR1 as GTSNPN and CDR2 as SVGIG (reference sequence). J was trimmed by 6 bases and V by 2 bases; bases with no gene match: 10. The CDR3 covers 15 residues. The CDR3 is CAWSSGTGTHHGYTF. CDR3 sequence (DNA): TGTGCCTGGAGTTCCGGGACAGGGACTCATCATGGCTACACCTTC.

This chain connects TRBV30 to TRBJ1-5; 10 bases fit TRBD1. V lost 7 bases and J lost 6; bases outside the gene matches: 9. The CDR3 loop spans 14 amino acids. CDR1 and CDR2 (germline): GTSNPN, SVGIG (reference sequence). DNA of the CDR3: TGTGCCTTCGACCGGGACAGGGGTAGTCAGCCCCAGCATTTT. Protein product: CAFDRDRGSQPQHF.

J is TRBJ1-6 and V is TRBV16; 10 bases line up with TRBD1. V gave up 4 bases and J gave up 9 bases; unmatched junction bases: 9. The CDR3 contains 16 residues. Germline V gene lookup returns CDR1 KGHSY and CDR2 FQNENV. The CDR3: CASSRPGQGKVSPLHF. DNA for the CDR3: TGTGCCAGCAGCCGGCCGGGACAGGGGAAGGTTTCACCCCTCCACTTT.

The CDR3, as DNA: TGTGCCAGTAGTCTACTAGAGCGGGGAAGCTATGGCTACACCTTC. Amino acid sequence: CASSLLERGSYGYTF. The V gene is TRBV19, the J gene TRBJ1-2; D gene ambiguous. This CDR3 is 15 amino acids long. Trimming removed 5 bases at V and 4 bases at J, with 17 bases between. The germline gives CDR1 LNHDA, CDR2 SQIVND (reference sequence).

The CDR3 spells CASSLVGQTNSPLHF. The CDR3, as DNA: TGTGCCAGCAGCTTAGTGGGACAGACAAATTCACCCCTCCACTTT. The rearrangement uses TRBV7-2 and TRBJ1-6; 7 bases align to TRBD1. The trim removed 1 base at V and 7 bases at J, leaving 4 bases unmatched. Germline loops: CDR1 SGHTA, CDR2 FQGNSA. This CDR3 has 15 amino acids.

The genes are TRBV13 and TRBJ1-2; D is possibly TRBD1 (5 bases). The CDR3 extends over 11 amino acids. The germline CDR1 and CDR2 sequences are PRHDT and FYEKMQ (reference sequence). Trimming took 5 bases from V and 13 from J, leaving 14 bases between them. This chain's CDR3 is CASSQKQVPTF. The CDR3 nucleotides are TGTGCCAGCAGCCAGAAACAGGTCCCCACCTTC.

V gene TRBV2 combines with J gene TRBJ2-7, with 9 bases lining up with TRBD2. The length of the CDR3 is 14 residues. From germline, CDR1 is SNHLY and CDR2 FYNNEI. V lost 6 bases, J lost 6 bases, and 9 bases stayed unmatched. CDR3 loop: CASSPGGSGGEQYV. The CDR3, as DNA: TGTGCCAGCAGCCCTGGCGGTAGCGGGGGCGAGCAGTACGTC.

V is TRBV10-2 and J is TRBJ2-7; the match to TRBD1 covers 9 bases. The CDR3 has 13 residues. Germline V gene sequence: CDR1 WSHSY, CDR2 SAAADI. J gave up 6 bases and V 4 bases, and 4 bases lay outside the gene matches. CDR3 loop: CASSAGTGFEQYV. The CDR3 DNA sequence: TGCGCCAGCAGTGCCGGGACAGGGTTCGAGCAGTACGTC.

This sequence joins TRBV19 and TRBJ1-1; 7 bases fit TRBD1. There are 14 residues in the CDR3. Trimming removed 5 bases from V and 4 bases from J; junction bases left unmatched: 7. CDR1 and CDR2 (germline): LNHDA, SQIVND (reference sequence). DNA of the CDR3: TGTGCCAGTAGTGCCCCGACAGGGTTCACTGAAGCTTTCTTT. Translated, it gives CASSAPTGFTEAFF.

V and J are TRBV16 and TRBJ1-4, with 8 bases aligning to TRBD1. Germline lookup yields CDR1 KGHSY and CDR2 FQNENV. The V and J ends lost 4 bases and 4 bases, in that order; junction bases with no gene match: 5. This CDR3 has 15 residues. CDR3: CASSLAGGGNEKLFF. The CDR3 DNA reads as TGTGCCAGCAGCCTCGCAGGGGGCGGTAATGAAAAACTGTTTTTT.

This chain joins TRBV4-1 and TRBJ1-5, with 11 bases aligning to TRBD1. This CDR3 comprises 15 residues. CDR1 is MGHRA, CDR2 YSYEKL, per germline. The junction had 2 bases not matched to a gene; V was cut back by 1 base and J by 6 bases. Here the CDR3 reads CASSQVGQGGQPQHF. In DNA, the CDR3 is TGCGCCAGCAGCCAAGTGGGACAGGGGGGTCAGCCCCAGCATTTT.

In DNA, the CDR3 is TGTGCCAGCAGCCTGGACATGACCTACAATGAGCAGTTCTTC. The encoded protein is CASSLDMTYNEQFF. The J gene is TRBJ2-1, the V gene TRBV6-5, with D possibly TRBD1 on 5 matching bases. CDR1 MNHEY and CDR2 SVGAGI come from the germline V gene. Trimming shortened V by 6 bases and J by 2 bases, and 11 bases separated the two germline ends. The CDR3 is made up of 14 amino acids.

The rearrangement links TRBV19 to TRBJ1-3; no clear D. Germline lookup yields CDR1 LNHDA and CDR2 SQIVND (reference sequence). V was cut by 2 bases and J by 0 bases, with 5 bases left in between. CDR3 size: 14 residues. Written as DNA, the CDR3 is TGTGCCAGTAGTATATCCGGCTCTGGAAACACCATATATTTT. Residues: CASSISGSGNTIYF.

The chain has TRBV11-2 and TRBJ1-1, with D possibly matching TRBD1 (5 bases). From germline, CDR1 is SGHAT and CDR2 FQNNGV. V dropped 0 bases and J dropped 4 bases, with 9 bases sitting between them. The length of the CDR3 is 14 residues. In nucleotides, the CDR3 is TGTGCCAGCAGCTTAGATCAGGGCTCCACTGAAGCTTTCTTT. Its protein is CASSLDQGSTEAFF.

This clone came up once. The chain recombines TRBV18 with TRBJ2-3; 11 bases are shared with TRBD2. V lost 0 bases to trimming and J lost 0 bases; unmatched junction nucleotides: 17. In germline, CDR1 is KGHSH, CDR2 LQKENI. The CDR3 runs 22 residues. The chain's CDR3 is CASSPPLGVATSGGVSTDTQYF. The CDR3 DNA is TGTGCCAGCTCACCACCGCTCGGCGTAGCCACTAGCGGGGGAGTTAGCACAGATACGCAGTATTTT. Filled out from reference TRBV18 and TRBJ2-3, the complete variable domain reads NAGVMQNPRHLVRRRGQEARLRCSPMKGHSHVYWYRQLPEEGLKFMVYLQKENIIDESGMPKERFSAEFPKEGPSILRIQQVVRGDSAAYFCASSPPLGVATSGGVSTDTQYFGPGTRLTVL.

The chain is built from TRBV4-1 and TRBJ1-6; 8 bases match TRBD1. Germline CDR1 reads MGHRA; CDR2 reads YSYEKL. V lost 3 bases and J lost 9; bases outside the gene matches: 13. The CDR3 runs 17 residues. Here the CDR3 reads CASSQDVRGQSFSPLHF. As DNA, the CDR3 is TGCGCCAGCAGCCAGGACGTCAGGGGGCAAAGTTTTTCACCCCTCCACTTT.

This CDR3 is CASSHTDRNYGYTF. CDR3 DNA sequence: TGCGCCAGCAGCCATACCGACAGGAACTATGGCTACACCTTC. The chain carries TRBV4-3 and TRBJ1-2; the D gene is possibly TRBD1 (6 bases). Between the trimmed V and J ends, which lost 3 bases and 2 bases, there was a span of 10 bases. Per germline, CDR1 LGHNA and CDR2 YSLEER. This CDR3 comprises 14 residues.

This chain links TRBV29-1 with TRBJ1-2; 7 bases fit TRBD1. Germline CDR1 is SQVTM and CDR2 is ANQGSEA. The V segment lost 5 bases and the J segment 5 bases; nucleotides outside the gene matches: 8. The CDR3 runs 13 residues. The chain's CDR3 is CSVPTPGQYGYTF. The CDR3 bases are TGCAGCGTTCCAACCCCGGGACAGTATGGCTACACCTTC.

The J gene is TRBJ2-7, the V gene TRBV7-2; 14 nucleotides agree with TRBD2. This CDR3 comprises 17 residues. The V and J ends lost 4 bases and 4 bases, in that order; junction bases with no gene match: 9. Germline V lookup: CDR1 SGHTA, CDR2 FQGNSA. The CDR3 DNA follows: TGTGCCAGCAGCTGGGAACTGACTAGCGGGGGGGGATACGAGCAGTACTTC. As protein: CASSWELTSGGGYEQYF. The whole variable domain, filled in from reference TRBV7-2 and TRBJ2-7, reads GAGVSQSPSNKVTEKGKDVELRCDPISGHTALYWYRQSLGQGLEFLIYFQGNSAPDKSGLPSDRFSAERTGGSVSTLTIQRTQQEDSAVYLCASSWELTSGGGYEQYFGPGTRLTVT.

The J gene is TRBJ2-1, the V gene TRBV19; 10 bases are a match to TRBD1. V lost 7 bases and J lost 4; bases outside the gene matches: 7. Germline CDR1 is LNHDA and CDR2 is SQIVND (reference sequence). CDR3 length: 15 amino acids. In nucleotides, the CDR3 is TGTGCCAGTACCTTGGACAGGGGGATATACAATGAGCAGTTCTTC. Translation: CASTLDRGIYNEQFF.

The genes are TRBV28 and TRBJ1-1; D might be TRBD1 (5 bases). In germline, CDR1 is MDHEN, CDR2 SYDVKM. The CDR3 is 12 residues long. V was cut by 8 bases and J by 9 bases, with 16 bases left in between. This CDR3 reads CASPDSSRKAFF. The CDR3 DNA reads as TGTGCCAGCCCTGACAGCAGCCGGAAAGCTTTCTTT.

The chain uses TRBV6-5 and TRBJ1-5; 8 bases align to TRBD1. Germline loops: CDR1 MNHEY, CDR2 SVGAGI. CDR3 size: 15 residues. V dropped 8 bases and J dropped 4; count of bases not matched to a gene: 10. The CDR3 DNA reads as TGTGCCAGCGGACAGGGCGGGATATGGAATCAGCCCCAGCATTTT. This codes for CASGQGGIWNQPQHF.

The chain joins TRBV24-1 to TRBJ2-3, with 7 bases matching TRBD2. From germline, CDR1 is KGHDR and CDR2 SFDVKD. Germline trimming cut 4 bases from V and 4 bases from J; bases unmatched to any gene: 10. There are 16 residues in the CDR3. In nucleotides, the CDR3 is TGTGCCACCAGTGAACCGAGCGGGGAGGGGCCAGATACGCAGTATTTT. Its translation is CATSEPSGEGPDTQYF.